Below, 9 T cell receptor beta chains from the same sample are listed, as sequenced in a study of OX40 agonist ivuxolimab in advanced cancers. Sequencing was performed with immunoSEQ multiplex PCR; in TCRdb, only in-frame clones are kept and a portion is missing. This table has about 48,000 clones, about 81% appearing once. Here the sequenced sample was CD4+ or CD8+ T cells sorted from blood, taken in a trial of the OX40 agonist ivuxolimab. Receptors were obtained from an adult with an advanced solid tumor such as melanoma, head and neck, liver or kidney cancer.

This rearrangement joins TRBV6-5 to TRBJ1-2, with TRBD1 matching over 7 bases. V gave up 2 bases and J gave up 3 bases; unmatched junction bases: 6. This CDR3 spans 15 amino acids. The germline gives CDR1 MNHEY, CDR2 SVGAGI. The CDR3 DNA reads as TGTGCCAGCAGTTACCTTACAGGGGCGGACTATGGCTACACCTTC. This sequence encodes CASSYLTGADYGYTF.

In its sample, this clone was seen once. This rearrangement joins TRBV27 to TRBJ2-7, with 7 bases that match TRBD1. This CDR3 spans 15 amino acids. The germline V gene encodes CDR1 MNHEY and CDR2 SMNVEV (reference sequence). V lost 1 base and J lost 4; bases outside the gene matches: 7. CDR3 sequence reads: CASSLFLGGVYEQYF. CDR3 nucleotide sequence: TGTGCCAGCAGTTTATTTTTAGGGGGCGTTTACGAGCAGTACTTC.

J is TRBJ2-3 and V is TRBV12-2; the DNA was not used to check the table's D call, TRBD2. TRBV12-2 is classified as a pseudogene. This CDR3 has 16 residues. The CDR3 DNA reads as TGTGCAAGTCGCTTAGCGCCGAAGCTTAGCACAGATACGCAGTATTTT. Translated, it gives CASRLAPKLSTDTQYF.

This clone was recorded once. This sequence joins TRBV13 and TRBJ2-1; 7 nucleotides agree with TRBD1. After removal of 5 bases from V and 4 bases from J, the junction contained 5 bases not matched to a gene. CDR1 is PRHDT, CDR2 FYEKMQ, per germline (reference sequence). The CDR3 has 14 residues. CDR3 DNA: TGTGCCAGCAGCGCCGGACAGGAATACAATGAGCAGTTCTTC. Its translation: CASSAGQEYNEQFF.

The rearrangement joins TRBV10-2 to TRBJ2-1, with 11 bases aligning to TRBD2. Germline V gene lookup returns CDR1 WSHSY and CDR2 SAAADI. CDR3 length equals 16 residues. J lost 10 bases, V lost 6 bases, and 14 bases had no gene match. The CDR3 protein is CASRDVGLAEVEEQFF. The CDR3 DNA sequence: TGCGCCAGCAGGGATGTGGGACTAGCGGAAGTGGAGGAGCAGTTCTTC.

The gene calls are TRBV15 and TRBJ2-5, with a tentative D call TRBD1 (5 bases). The germline CDR1 and CDR2 sequences are LNHNV and YYDKDF (reference sequence). The CDR3 covers 15 residues. Between the trimmed V and J ends, which lost 4 bases and 1 base, there was a span of 13 bases. Here the CDR3 DNA reads TGTGCCACCAGCAAAGGACGACAGACCCAAGAGACCCAGTACTTC. As protein: CATSKGRQTQETQYF.

The chain carries TRBV4-1 and TRBJ1-5; TRBD1 agrees at 9 bases. CDR1 and CDR2 (germline): MGHRA, YSYEKL. The CDR3 spans 18 residues. V trimming: 0 bases; J trimming: 2 bases; junction bases outside the gene matches: 8. The DNA for the CDR3 is TGCGCCAGCAGCCAAGATCATACAGGGGGCTTTCGCAATCAGCCCCAGCATTTT. Its protein product is CASSQDHTGGFRNQPQHF.

The chain has TRBV21-1 and TRBJ2-7. TRBV21-1 counts as a pseudogene. CDR3 length: 14 residues. The CDR3 DNA sequence: TGTGCCAGCAGCAAAGGGCGGACGCAGTACGAGCAGTACTTC. Its translation is CASSKGRTQYEQYF.

This chain joins TRBV7-2 and TRBJ2-3; 7 bases agree with TRBD2. V dropped 5 bases and J dropped 1; count of bases not matched to a gene: 15. CDR3 length: 18 amino acids. Germline CDR1 reads SGHTA; CDR2 reads FQGNSA. CDR3 loop: CASSHPSGGSWGTDTQYF. The CDR3 DNA follows: TGTGCCAGCAGCCACCCTAGCGGTGGGAGCTGGGGCACAGATACGCAGTATTTT.